These T cell receptor beta chains were read from a single sample in a study of T cells in Graves' hyperthyroidism and ophthalmopathy. TCRdb passed the multiplex PCR reads through MiXCR, listing each CDR3 protein once. The sample has a few hundred thousand distinct CDR3 sequences; less than 25% are singletons. The specimen was blood. The receptors derive from a man aged 18 to 29 with Graves' hyperthyroidism. Both conserved end residues are trimmed from each CDR3. The order of the fields is V gene, CDR3 length, CDR3 protein.

TRBV7-3,12,ASSSGLEEETQY
TRBV12-3/TRBV12-4,15,ASSQYRDSDSGNTIY
TRBV19,13,ASTNGQGRQETQY
TRBV12-3/TRBV12-4,12,ASSLWGSGNTIY
TRBV20-1,13,SARGRSIPMGGYT
TRBV12-3/TRBV12-4,12,ASSRTVQVLGYT
TRBV27,17,ASSSEAGFPTVRTDTQY
TRBV5-1,12,ASSLSGLAYEQY
TRBV5-1,12,ASSLAGVKETQY
TRBV18,16,ASSPTPTGTANTGGLF
TRBV28,14,ASSRIAGGAGKTQY
TRBV28,12,ASSTQGSGNTIY
TRBV30,8,AWSDGEQY
TRBV7-2,11,ASSLGGWGELF
TRBV6-1,11,ASSEAPWSPLH
TRBV20-1,11,SASSGAEETQY
TRBV6-5,11,ASSYSLNTEAF
TRBV5-1,9,ASSRSGELF
TRBV12-3/TRBV12-4,14,ASSPLLGSNSYEQY
TRBV28,13,ASSPLARDGETQY
TRBV7-9,12,ASSSLLGGTGYT
TRBV28,9,ASSQVYGYT
TRBV6-5,9,ASSSDNTIY
TRBV3-1,10,ASSQKNYGYT
TRBV27,10,AYFLGEGPQH
TRBV7-7,14,ASRLGGNHSNQPQH
TRBV5-1,11,ASSSPPTYEQY
TRBV10-2,12,ASSLGTVGNAIY
TRBV5-1,11,ASSLGLGAEAF
TRBV6-5,12,ASEGTGDNQPQH
TRBV11-1,14,ASSLDKPSGNQPQH
TRBV12-3/TRBV12-4,13,ASSLARLARETQY
TRBV29-1,12,SVEVRGSSYEQY
TRBV27,12,ASSSGGSGNTIY
TRBV6-1,15,ASRGLQGLLGNTEAF
TRBV6-1,9,ASRAMGGYT
TRBV6-2/TRBV6-3,17,ASSYLFGQGPLAGNIQY
TRBV28,16,ASSLLRGGAAMNTEAC
TRBV4-1,12,ASSPGQISDEQY
TRBV30,10,AWSVEVETQY
TRBV9,11,ASSVAPGDGYT
TRBV6-2/TRBV6-3,14,ASTPNDRGSNQPQH
TRBV20-1,12,SARAGSSGNTIY